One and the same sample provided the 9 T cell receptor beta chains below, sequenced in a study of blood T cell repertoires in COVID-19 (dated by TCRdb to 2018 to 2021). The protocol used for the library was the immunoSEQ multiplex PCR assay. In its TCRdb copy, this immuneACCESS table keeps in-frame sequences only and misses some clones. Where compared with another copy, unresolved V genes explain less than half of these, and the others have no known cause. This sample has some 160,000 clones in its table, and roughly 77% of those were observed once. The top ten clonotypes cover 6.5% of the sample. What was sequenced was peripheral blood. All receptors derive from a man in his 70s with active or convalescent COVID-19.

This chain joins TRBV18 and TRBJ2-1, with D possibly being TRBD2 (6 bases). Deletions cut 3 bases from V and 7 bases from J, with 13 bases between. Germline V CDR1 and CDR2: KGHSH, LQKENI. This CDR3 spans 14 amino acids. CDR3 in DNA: TGTGCCAGCTCACCCAGCCGGGAGAGTAATGAGCAGTTCTTC. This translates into CASSPSRESNEQFF.

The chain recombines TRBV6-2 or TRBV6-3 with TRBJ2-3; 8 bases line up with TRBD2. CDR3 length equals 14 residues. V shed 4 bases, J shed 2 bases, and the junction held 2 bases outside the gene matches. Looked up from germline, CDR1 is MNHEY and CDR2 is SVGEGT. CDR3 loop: CASSSRGDTDTQYF. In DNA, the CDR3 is TGTGCCAGCAGTTCGCGGGGGGACACAGATACGCAGTATTTT.

CDR3 coding DNA: TGTGCCAGCTCACCACCCTGGCGGGACACTGAAGCTTTCTTT. Amino acid sequence: CASSPPWRDTEAFF. V and J are TRBV18 and TRBJ1-1; D uncertain. The CDR3 is made up of 14 amino acids. Germline V CDR1 and CDR2: KGHSH, LQKENI. The ends were cut back, 0 bases at V and 3 bases at J, with 8 bases in the middle. The whole variable domain, filled in from reference TRBV18 and TRBJ1-1, reads NAGVMQNPRHLVRRRGQEARLRCSPMKGHSHVYWYRQLPEEGLKFMVYLQKENIIDESGMPKERFSAEFPKEGPSILRIQQVVRGDSAAYFCASSPPWRDTEAFFGQGTRLTVV.

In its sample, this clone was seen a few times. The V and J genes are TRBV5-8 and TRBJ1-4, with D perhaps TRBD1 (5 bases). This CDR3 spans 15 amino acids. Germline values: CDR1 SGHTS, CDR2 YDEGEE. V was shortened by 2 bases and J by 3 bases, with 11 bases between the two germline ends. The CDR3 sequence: CASSFSWGANEKLFF. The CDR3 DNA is TGTGCCAGCAGCTTTAGTTGGGGGGCTAATGAAAAACTGTTTTTT.

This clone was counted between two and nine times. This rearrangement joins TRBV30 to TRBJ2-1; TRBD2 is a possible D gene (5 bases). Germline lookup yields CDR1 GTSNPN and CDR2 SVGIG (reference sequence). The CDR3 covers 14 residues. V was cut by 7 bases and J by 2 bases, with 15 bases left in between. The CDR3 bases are TGTGCCTTGGGTACTAGGCCCGCCTACAATGAGCAGTTCTTC. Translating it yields CALGTRPAYNEQFF.

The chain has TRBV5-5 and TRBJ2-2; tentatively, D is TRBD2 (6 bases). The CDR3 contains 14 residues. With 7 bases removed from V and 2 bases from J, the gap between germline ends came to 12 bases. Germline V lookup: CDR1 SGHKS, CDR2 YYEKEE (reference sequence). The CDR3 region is CASLFGGNTGELFF. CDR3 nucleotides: TGTGCCAGCTTGTTCGGGGGAAACACCGGGGAGCTGTTTTTT.

As DNA, the CDR3 is TGTGCCAGCAGCTTCAGGGGTGCTAATGAAAAACTGTTTTTT. It yields the protein CASSFRGANEKLFF. V is TRBV7-2 and J is TRBJ1-4, with D tentatively TRBD1 (6 bases). The CDR3 runs to 14 residues. V was pared by 3 bases and J by 3 bases, with 8 bases between. Germline V gene sequence: CDR1 SGHTA, CDR2 FQGNSA.

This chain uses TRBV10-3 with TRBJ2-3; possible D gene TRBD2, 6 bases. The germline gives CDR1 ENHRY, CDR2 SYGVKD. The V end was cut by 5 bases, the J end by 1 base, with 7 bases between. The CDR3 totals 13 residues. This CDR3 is CAISQRGTDTQYF. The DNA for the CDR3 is TGTGCCATCAGTCAGCGGGGCACAGATACGCAGTATTTT.

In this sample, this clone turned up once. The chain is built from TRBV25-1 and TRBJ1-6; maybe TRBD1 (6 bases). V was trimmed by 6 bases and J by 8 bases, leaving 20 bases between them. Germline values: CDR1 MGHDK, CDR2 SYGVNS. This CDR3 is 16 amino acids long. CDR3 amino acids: CASSENRARADSPLHF. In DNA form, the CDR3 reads TGTGCCAGCAGCGAAAACAGGGCCAGGGCGGATTCACCCCTCCACTTT.